This T cell receptor beta chain comes out of a study of T cell responses to AZD1222 COVID-19 vaccine. Method: immunoSEQ multiplex PCR; TCRdb's copy keeps in-frame clones and lacks some. The sample has roughly 100,000 clones, approximately 84% seen once. About this clone: What it binds is not known.

General study findings and limits: Donors were mostly white British, more females; clonal diversity possibly underestimated. Sampling that yielded the repertoires occurred only after the peak T cell response.

CDR1 and CDR2 from the germline V gene are KGHSH and LQKENI. The CDR3 extends over 13 amino acids. The source was peripheral blood, collected 28 days after the second AZD1222 dose. The sequence was collected from an adult who received the AZD1222 COVID-19 vaccine. The genes are TRBV18 and TRBJ2-2; no reliable D call. CDR3 bases: TGTTGTGGTAGGGATAAGAACACCGGGGAGCTGTTTTTT. Translation: CCGRDKNTGELFF.